This T cell receptor (beta chain) was sequenced during a study of blood T cell repertoires in COVID-19. Study-wide background: Acute and convalescent COVID-19 specimens originated in the United States, Italy and Spain. The analysed material was cDNA or gDNA that came from T cells, B-cell-depleted T cells, or PBMCs.

Germline CDR1 is SGHDT and CDR2 is YYEEEE. The CDR3 spans 15 residues. The V segment lost 7 bases and the J segment 5 bases; nucleotides outside the gene matches: 14. Original processing notes: Scientists estimated how many nucleated cells there were by amplifying reference gene primers. The protocol was immunoSEQ multiplex PCR, while the TCRdb copy is restricted to in-frame clones and leaves out a portion. Clonal size and the V and J genes are those of that table, whereas D and trimming came from the DNA. The sample yields roughly 250,000 clones, 80% to 90% seen once. V is TRBV5-6 and J is TRBJ1-1; TRBD1 matches 7 bases. The sequencing sample was made of peripheral blood. The source is a man in his forties with acute or convalescent COVID-19. CDR3: CASVSLRQGWTEAFF. CDR3 bases: TGTGCCAGCGTCTCCCTACGACAGGGATGGACTGAAGCTTTCTTT.